This TCR beta chain comes out of a study of T cells in Graves' hyperthyroidism and ophthalmopathy. The source material, RNA transcripts, was used to amplify TCR beta CDR3 regions. Primed by the HTBI set, a first-round RT-PCR was run on the TCR CDR3. TCRdb itself ran the multiplex PCR reads through MiXCR, one entry per CDR3 protein. The top ten clones hold over 25% of a sample with fewer than 300,000 distinct CDR3 sequences, less than 30% of them seen once. Study-wide findings and caveats: Appearing also in blood were most of the thyroid clonotypes expanded above 0.001.

This clonotype was observed at least ten times. What it binds is not known. The CDR3 length is 15 residues. Trimming removed 5 bases from V and 2 bases from J; junction bases left unmatched: 8. This chain links TRBV12-3 or TRBV12-4 with TRBJ2-7; TRBD2 matches 8 bases. This receptor was identified in a man aged 40-49 years with Graves' hyperthyroidism that later progressed to Graves' ophthalmopathy. The sample consisted of blood. The CDR3 loop reads CASSPRLANTYEQYF. CDR3 sequence (DNA): TGTGCCAGCAGTCCCAGACTAGCGAATACCTACGAGCAGTACTTC.